This entry lists 2 T cell receptor beta chains sequenced from one sample in a study of PD-1 blockade in classical Hodgkin lymphoma (dated by TCRdb to 2020 to 2022). The time point label of this sample denotes: cycle 4 day 1 (C4D1), after less than 7 weeks of nivolumab. Every trial patient had relapsed after autologous stem cell transplantation, and cohorts A, B and C differed in prior brentuximab vedotin exposure. Using a Miltenyi CD4+ T cell isolation kit, CD4+ T cells were purified from thawed PBMCs through magnetic negative selection. Libraries were made using the immunoSEQ multiplex PCR assay. Entries here come from immuneACCESS through TCRdb and include only in-frame sequences with V and J called. Some clones fail to appear in such tables; in the studies checked, an unresolved V gene covers under half of the shortfall, and the cause of the remainder is unknown. Across this sample there are 25,000 to 35,000 clones, with more than 80% seen only once. The top ten clonotypes cover 2% to 2.5% of the sample.

The material was CD4+ T cells from blood, obtained before the fourth cycle of nivolumab. The receptors were sampled from a human donor with classical Hodgkin lymphoma.

This chain connects TRBV14 to TRBJ2-3; 7 nucleotides line up with TRBD1. With V trimmed by 7 bases and J by 1 base, 2 bases remained unmatched. CDR1 is SGHDN and CDR2 is FVKESK in the germline V gene. CDR3 length: 13 amino acids. CDR3 region: CASTGQGTDTQYF. In DNA, the CDR3 is TGTGCCAGCACCGGACAGGGCACAGATACGCAGTATTTT.

V and J are TRBV27 and TRBJ1-2; 8 bases align to TRBD1. Trimming cost V 6 bases and J 4 bases; bases outside gene matches: 10. The CDR3 has 15 residues. Germline loops: CDR1 MNHEY, CDR2 SMNVEV (reference sequence). The CDR3 loop reads CASSPLDRAPYGYTF. CDR3 DNA: TGTGCCAGCAGCCCCTTGGACAGGGCCCCCTATGGCTACACCTTC.